Listed below are T cell receptor beta chains from one sample, sequenced in a study of CD8 T cells in Susac syndrome. One entry per CDR3 protein, called by TCRdb with MiXCR from the immunoSEQ multiplex PCR reads. The sample gives about 160,000 distinct CDR3 sequences, approximately 92% of which show up once; 0.13% is in the top ten. Source material: CD4+ T cells from PBMCs. These receptors all come from a human donor in good health. Both conserved end residues are trimmed from each CDR3.

J gene | V gene | CDR3 protein
TRBJ2-1 | TRBV7-2 | ASSLYRGPYNEQF
TRBJ2-7 | TRBV5-5 | ASSLDGGGSYEQY
TRBJ1-1 | TRBV5-1 | ASSWGGGMNTEAF
TRBJ1-5 | TRBV5-1 | ASSVTGKDQPQH
TRBJ2-1 | TRBV5-1 | ASSLSEGNEQF
TRBJ1-1 | TRBV20-1 | SARTGGARTEAF
TRBJ1-1 | TRBV6-1 | ASRRLGGNTEAF
TRBJ2-5 | TRBV6-5 | ASTTKVGRGTQY
TRBJ1-3 | TRBV4-2 | ASRSGSGNTIY
TRBJ1-5 | TRBV27 | ASSPYNYNQPQH
TRBJ1-5 | TRBV6-1 | ASSEAPQGRPQH
TRBJ2-2 | TRBV7-9 | ASIRTGSNGELF
TRBJ1-5 | TRBV23-1 | ARWDSAYSNQPQH
TRBJ1-1 | TRBV5-1 | ASSLGGMNTEAF
TRBJ2-3 | TRBV7-9 | ASSPAADYTDTQY
TRBJ1-1 | TRBV5-1 | ASKAQGNTEAF
TRBJ2-1 | TRBV20-1 | SARTSSYNEQF
TRBJ1-4 | TRBV5-1 | ASSPGQLNGNEKLF
TRBJ2-1 | TRBV7-9 | ASSWEKMTGLVNEQF
TRBJ2-7 | TRBV5-1 | ASTPGGTIVAGEQY
TRBJ1-2 | TRBV7-2 | ASSLTRHYGYT
TRBJ1-4 | TRBV7-9 | ASSFDSEKLF
TRBJ2-5 | TRBV2 | ASTLRGAHQETQY
TRBJ2-7 | TRBV12-3/TRBV12-4 | ASSSGALYEQY
TRBJ1-3 | TRBV11-2 | ASTYRGSQDTIY
TRBJ2-3 | TRBV12-3/TRBV12-4 | ASSSERADTQY
TRBJ1-1 | TRBV10-3 | AISDPTGGKHTEAF
TRBJ2-7 | TRBV20-1 | SARREEQY
TRBJ2-1 | TRBV7-2 | ASSLKAETTYNEQF
TRBJ2-2 | TRBV7-3 | ASSLNGGGNTGELF
TRBJ2-5 | TRBV5-6 | ASSFLGPQETQY
TRBJ2-3 | TRBV6-6 | ASSYPGDITDTQY